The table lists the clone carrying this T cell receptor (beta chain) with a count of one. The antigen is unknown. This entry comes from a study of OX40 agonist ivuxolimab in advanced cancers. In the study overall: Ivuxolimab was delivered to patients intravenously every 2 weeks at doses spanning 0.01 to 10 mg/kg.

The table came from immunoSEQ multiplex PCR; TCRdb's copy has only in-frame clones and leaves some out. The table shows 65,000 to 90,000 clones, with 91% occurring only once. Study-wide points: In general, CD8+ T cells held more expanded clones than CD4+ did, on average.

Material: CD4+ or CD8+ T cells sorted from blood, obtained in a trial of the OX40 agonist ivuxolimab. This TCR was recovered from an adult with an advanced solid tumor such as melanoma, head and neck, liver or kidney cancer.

CDR3 sequence (DNA): TGCGCCAGCAGCGCACGGGACAGGGACAATGAGCAGTTCTTC. It yields the protein CASSARDRDNEQFF. The chain joins TRBV4-1 to TRBJ2-1, with 9 bases lining up with TRBD1. Germline lookup yields CDR1 MGHRA and CDR2 YSYEKL. The CDR3 consists of 14 residues. The trim removed 5 bases at V and 5 bases at J, leaving 4 bases unmatched.